This TCR beta chain was documented in a study of STAT5B mutations in CD4+ large granular lymphocyte leukemia. Study-level findings and limits: The CD4+ versus CD8+ T-LGLL clonality difference may reflect limited sample size.

As to this clone: What it binds is unknown.

Germline V lookup: CDR1 ENHRY, CDR2 SYGVKD. The CDR3 is 14 amino acids. Trimming took 3 bases from V and 3 from J; bases not matched to a gene: 2. Data came from immunoSEQ multiplex PCR; TCRdb stores just in-frame clones and leaves some out. The profile covers some 41,000 clones, with roughly 76% appearing a single time and around 3.5% taken by the ten largest. The chain joins TRBV10-3 to TRBJ1-3; 7 nucleotides align to TRBD1. The receptor was derived from a human donor in good health. The sequencing sample was made of CD4+ T cells from blood buffy coats. CDR3 nucleotide sequence: TGTGCCATCAGTGATTCAGGGGGTGGAAACACCATATATTTT. It codes for CAISDSGGGNTIYF.